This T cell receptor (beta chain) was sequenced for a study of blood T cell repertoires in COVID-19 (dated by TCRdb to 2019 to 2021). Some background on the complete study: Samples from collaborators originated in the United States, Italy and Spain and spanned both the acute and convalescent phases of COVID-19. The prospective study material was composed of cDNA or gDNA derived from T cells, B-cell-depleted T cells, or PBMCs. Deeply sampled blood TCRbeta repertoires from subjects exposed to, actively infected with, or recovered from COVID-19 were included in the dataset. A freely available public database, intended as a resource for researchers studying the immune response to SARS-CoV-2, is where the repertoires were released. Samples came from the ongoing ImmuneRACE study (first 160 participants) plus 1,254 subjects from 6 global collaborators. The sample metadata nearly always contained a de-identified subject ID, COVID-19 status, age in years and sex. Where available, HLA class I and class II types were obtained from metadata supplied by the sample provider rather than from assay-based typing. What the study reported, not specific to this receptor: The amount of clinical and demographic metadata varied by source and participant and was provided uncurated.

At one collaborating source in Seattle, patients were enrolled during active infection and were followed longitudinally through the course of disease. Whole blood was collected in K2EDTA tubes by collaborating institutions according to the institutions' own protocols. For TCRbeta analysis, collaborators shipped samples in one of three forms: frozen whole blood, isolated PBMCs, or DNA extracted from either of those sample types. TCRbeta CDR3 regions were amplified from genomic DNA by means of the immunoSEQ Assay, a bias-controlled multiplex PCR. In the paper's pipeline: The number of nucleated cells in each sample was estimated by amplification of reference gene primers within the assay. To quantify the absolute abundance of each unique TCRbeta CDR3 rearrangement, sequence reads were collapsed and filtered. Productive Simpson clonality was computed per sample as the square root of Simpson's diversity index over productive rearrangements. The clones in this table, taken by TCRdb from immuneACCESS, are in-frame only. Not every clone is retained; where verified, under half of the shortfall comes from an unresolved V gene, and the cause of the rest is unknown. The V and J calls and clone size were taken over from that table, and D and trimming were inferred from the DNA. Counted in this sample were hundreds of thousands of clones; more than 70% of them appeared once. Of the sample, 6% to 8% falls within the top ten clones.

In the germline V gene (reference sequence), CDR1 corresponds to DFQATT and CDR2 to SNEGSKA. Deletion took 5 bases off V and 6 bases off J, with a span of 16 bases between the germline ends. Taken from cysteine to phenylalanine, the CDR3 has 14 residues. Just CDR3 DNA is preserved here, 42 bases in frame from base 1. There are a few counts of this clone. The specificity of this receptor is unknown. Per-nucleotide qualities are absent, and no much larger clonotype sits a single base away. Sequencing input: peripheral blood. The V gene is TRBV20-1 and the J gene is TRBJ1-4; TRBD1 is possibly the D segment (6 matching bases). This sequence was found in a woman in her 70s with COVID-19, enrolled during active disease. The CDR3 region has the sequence CSARGTPPDEKLFF. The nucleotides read TGCAGTGCTCGTGGGACACCCCCGGATGAAAAACTGTTTTTT.